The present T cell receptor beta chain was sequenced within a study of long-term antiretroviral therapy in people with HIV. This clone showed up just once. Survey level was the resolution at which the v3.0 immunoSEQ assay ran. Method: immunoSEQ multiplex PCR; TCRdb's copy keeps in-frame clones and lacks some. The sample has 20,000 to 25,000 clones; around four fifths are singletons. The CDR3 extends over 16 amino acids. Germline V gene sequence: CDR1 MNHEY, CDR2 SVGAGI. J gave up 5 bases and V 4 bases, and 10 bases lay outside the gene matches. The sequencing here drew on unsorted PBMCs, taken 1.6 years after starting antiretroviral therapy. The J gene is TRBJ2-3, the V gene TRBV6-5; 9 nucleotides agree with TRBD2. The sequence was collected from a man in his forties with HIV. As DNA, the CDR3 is TGTGCCAGCAGTTGGATGGGCGGGGGGGCCGTAGATACGCAGTATTTT. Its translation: CASSWMGGGAVDTQYF.